This T cell receptor beta chain was captured by sequencing in a study of blood T cell repertoires in COVID-19. At the level of the study: Samples representing acute and convalescent COVID-19 were sourced from the United States, Italy and Spain. Nucleic acid was either cDNA or gDNA, and it came from T cells, B-cell-depleted T cells, or PBMCs.

From germline, CDR1 is SNHLY and CDR2 FYNNEI. The CDR3 is made up of 15 amino acids. V gave up 5 bases and J gave up 0 bases, with 11 bases separating them. In its sample, this clone was seen once. Methods used by the authors: Amplification with reference gene primers provided the estimates of nucleated cell counts. Data came from immunoSEQ multiplex PCR; TCRdb stores just in-frame clones and leaves some out. V, J and clone size are those of that table, while D and trimming were read from the DNA. Of fewer than 250,000 clones listed, 88% are singletons. This clonotype was obtained from a man aged 65 to 79 with acute or convalescent COVID-19. The sequenced sample consisted of peripheral blood. The chain links TRBV2 to TRBJ1-5; perhaps TRBD1 as D (6 bases). The CDR3 DNA follows: TGTGCCAGCAGTCAGGACAGAGATAGCAATCAGCCCCAGCATTTT. The encoded protein is CASSQDRDSNQPQHF.